This entry concerns a single T cell receptor (beta chain). Method: immunoSEQ multiplex PCR; TCRdb's copy keeps in-frame clones and lacks some. The repertoire consists of 85,000 to 100,000 clones, with 95% occurring once and the leading ten covering roughly 0.28%. This sample was taken from a study of technical replicates of blood from a few donors. Trimming left V 1 base short and J 4 bases short, with 10 bases between. The CDR3 length is 15 residues. Germline CDR1 PRHDT, CDR2 FYEKMQ (reference sequence). The source of this sequence is a human donor in good health. The specimen was T cells isolated from PBMCs. This sequence joins TRBV13 and TRBJ2-2, with unresolved D. This CDR3 reads CASSLAEASTGELFF. The CDR3 DNA reads as TGTGCCAGCAGCTTAGCCGAGGCGAGCACCGGGGAGCTGTTTTTT.